These 10 T cell receptor beta chains share one sample of origin, sequenced in a study of blood T cell repertoires in COVID-19. Profiled with immunoSEQ multiplex PCR; TCRdb holds only in-frame clones, not every one. The sample consists of 150,000 or so clones, 90% to 95% of them appearing once. The sequencing input was peripheral blood. Every receptor here comes from a man in his fifties or sixties with acute or convalescent COVID-19.

The chain links TRBV5-6 to TRBJ1-2; tentative D call: TRBD1 (6 bases). The CDR3 is 13 residues long. Germline CDR1 and CDR2: SGHDT and YYEEEE. V was pared by 5 bases and J by 3 bases, with 11 bases between. CDR3 sequence: CASRAQGYYGYTF. CDR3 nucleotides: TGTGCCAGCAGGGCACAGGGTTACTATGGCTACACCTTC.

The chain carries TRBV27 and TRBJ2-2; 8 positions agree with TRBD2. Germline CDR1 reads MNHEY; CDR2 reads SMNVEV (reference sequence). Losses at the gene ends were 3 bases for V and 4 bases for J; bases not matched to a gene: 4. The CDR3 runs 15 residues. Written as DNA, the CDR3 is TGTGCCAGCAGTTTTGTAGCGGGGATCACCGGGGAGCTGTTTTTT. Translating it yields CASSFVAGITGELFF.

This sequence joins TRBV4-1 and TRBJ2-3; TRBD2 matches at 12 bases. V gave up 0 bases and J gave up 4 bases; unmatched junction bases: 11. The germline CDR1 and CDR2 sequences are MGHRA and YSYEKL. This CDR3 contains 19 residues. The CDR3 loop reads CASSQDGLAGSSSADTQYF. The CDR3 DNA follows: TGCGCCAGCAGCCAAGACGGACTAGCGGGATCCTCCAGCGCAGATACGCAGTATTTT.

The V call is TRBV20-1, the J call TRBJ2-1; D is unresolved. Between the trimmed V and J ends, which lost 6 bases and 5 bases, there was a span of 8 bases. This CDR3 contains 11 residues. The germline V gene encodes CDR1 DFQATT and CDR2 SNEGSKA (reference sequence). CDR3 DNA sequence: TGCAGTGCCCCAAGCCACAATGAGCAGTTCTTC. Translation gives CSAPSHNEQFF.

This chain uses TRBV29-1 with TRBJ1-1; 9 bases are shared with TRBD1. Germline values: CDR1 SQVTM, CDR2 ANQGSEA. This CDR3 is built from 14 residues. V gave up 6 bases and J gave up 4 bases; unmatched junction bases: 9. In nucleotides, the CDR3 is TGCAGCGTGGGGACAGGGAGGGCGGTCACTGAAGCTTTCTTT. As protein: CSVGTGRAVTEAFF.

The chain is built from TRBV12-3 or TRBV12-4 and TRBJ1-5, with a possible D match to TRBD1 (5 bases). This CDR3 spans 13 amino acids. The germline V and J ends were trimmed by 3 bases and 6 bases, with 9 bases remaining between them. The CDR3 reads CASSLSQAQPQHF. The DNA of the CDR3 is TGTGCCAGCAGTTTGTCACAGGCTCAGCCCCAGCATTTT.

This sequence joins TRBV18 and TRBJ1-5, with D perhaps matching TRBD1 (6 bases). V was shortened by 4 bases and J by 5 bases, with 15 bases between the two germline ends. The CDR3 length is 15 residues. Per the germline V gene, CDR1 is KGHSH and CDR2 is LQKENI. CDR3 amino acids: CASSLTGTSYQPQHF. CDR3 bases: TGTGCCAGCTCACTGACCGGGACAAGCTATCAGCCCCAGCATTTT.

V and J are TRBV9 and TRBJ1-2; D unresolved. The germline gives CDR1 SGDLS, CDR2 YYNGEE. The V and J ends lost 3 bases and 0 bases respectively, with 12 bases between them. The CDR3 is 15 amino acids. Here the CDR3 DNA reads TGTGCCAGCAGCGAGGCGGCCACTTCTAACTATGGCTACACCTTC. Encoded protein: CASSEAATSNYGYTF.

The rearrangement joins TRBV27 to TRBJ1-1, with 10 positions matching TRBD1. The CDR3 has 15 amino acids. The germline CDR1 and CDR2 sequences are MNHEY and SMNVEV (reference sequence). J lost 1 base, V lost 8 bases, and 7 bases had no gene match. CDR3 sequence (DNA): TGTGCCAGCTGGGACAGGGGTAAGAGGAACACTGAAGCTTTCTTT. Its protein is CASWDRGKRNTEAFF.

The V and J genes are TRBV19 and TRBJ2-2; 8 bases map to TRBD1. The CDR3 is 15 amino acids. CDR1 and CDR2 from the germline V gene are LNHDA and SQIVND (reference sequence). Trimming at V came to 2 bases and at J to 7 bases, leaving 6 bases not matched to a gene. The CDR3 nucleotides are TGTGCCAGTAGTATACGGCAGGGGGCGCTCGGGGAGCTGTTTTTT. Amino acid sequence: CASSIRQGALGELFF.